A selection of T cell receptor beta chains follows, all from one sample in a study of T-cell reconstitution after alpha-beta-depleted transplantation in children. TCRdb called the PCR reads again in MiXCR, with one record for every CDR3 protein. The sample has a few hundred thousand distinct CDR3 sequences, about 16% seen once. The sequenced sample was PBMCs from the stem cell graft donor, obtained from the stem cell graft. The source is a human donor who donated a stem cell graft to a child with acute lymphoblastic leukemia. Each CDR3 is given with its conserved first and last residue. The order of the fields is J gene, D gene, clone size, V gene, CDR3 DNA, CDR3 protein. D genes are given only for firm matches. For some rows the clone size is stated as once, few or many, or as a class when expanded; others skip it.

TRBJ2-7,.,.,TRBV7-8,TGTGCCAGCAGCGCCCGTACAGGGGACTGGGAGCAGTACTTC,CASSARTGDWEQYF
TRBJ2-1,TRBD2,.,TRBV11-2,TGTGCCAGCAGGCTGGGACTAGCGGCTATTAGCTCCTACAATGAGCAGTTCTTC,CASRLGLAAISSYNEQFF
TRBJ2-3,TRBD2,.,TRBV7-9,TGTGCCAGCAGCAAGACGAGCGGGAGTCTCACAGATACGCAGTATTTT,CASSKTSGSLTDTQYF
TRBJ2-7,TRBD2,.,TRBV5-1,TGCGCCAGCAGCTTGAAACTAGCGGCTTCCTCCGAGCAGTACTTC,CASSLKLAASSEQYF
TRBJ2-3,TRBD2,few,TRBV12-3/TRBV12-4,TGTGCCAGCAGTTCATCGACTAGCGGGAGACGAGATACGCAGTATTTT,CASSSSTSGRRDTQYF
TRBJ2-2,.,.,TRBV29-1,TGCAGCGTTGTCCTTCTACACACCGGGGAGCTGTTTTTT,CSVVLLHTGELFF
TRBJ2-5,.,.,TRBV15,TGTGCCACCAGCAGAGATATTTTCGAGACCCAGTACTTC,CATSRDIFETQYF
TRBJ2-6,TRBD2,.,TRBV9,TGTGCCAGCTGTTTGCTAGCGGGAGGCCCGAACGGAGGGGCCAACGTCCTGACTTTC,CASCLLAGGPNGGANVLTF
TRBJ1-1,.,few,TRBV12-3/TRBV12-4,TGTGCCAGCAGTTTACGGGGGCGCGGCATTAATATGAACACTGAAGCTTTCTTT,CASSLRGRGINMNTEAFF
TRBJ2-2,TRBD2,.,TRBV20-1,TGCAGTGCTAGAGACGGGGAGGGCCCAGAGAACACCGGGGAGCTGTTTTTT,CSARDGEGPENTGELFF
TRBJ2-2,.,many,TRBV5-1,TGCGCCAGCAGCTTGGTCCTGAACACCGGGGAGCTGTTTTTT,CASSLVLNTGELFF
TRBJ2-7,TRBD2,.,TRBV27,TGTGCCAGCAGTTTCATAGCGGGAGGGTACGAGCAGTACTTC,CASSFIAGGYEQYF
TRBJ2-7,.,.,TRBV7-9,TGTGCCAGCAGCTTAGCGGGACTCAGTTCCTTC,CASSLAGLSSF
TRBJ2-7,.,few,TRBV10-3,TGTGCCATCAGTGAGGGTTGGGGGGAGAAAACCTACGAGCAGTACTTC,CAISEGWGEKTYEQYF
TRBJ1-5,.,.,TRBV30,TGTGCCTGGAGTGTATTATCCCAGCCCCAGCATTTT,CAWSVLSQPQHF
TRBJ2-7,TRBD2,few,TRBV3-1,TGTGCCAGCAGCCAGGGCTTCACTAGCGCCTACGAGCAGTACTTC,CASSQGFTSAYEQYF
TRBJ1-1,.,.,TRBV6-5,TGTGCCAGCAGTTCCACGCGCACTGAAGCTTTCTTT,CASSSTRTEAFF
TRBJ2-1,TRBD1,.,TRBV12-3/TRBV12-4,TGTGCCAGCAGTCCTTGGACAGGGCAGGTCGGAGGTGAGCAGTTCTTC,CASSPWTGQVGGEQFF
TRBJ2-5,TRBD1,.,TRBV6-1,TGTGCCAGCAGTCCAGGGACAGGGCCTCCTCAAGAGACCCAGTACTTC,CASSPGTGPPQETQYF
TRBJ2-7,TRBD2,many,TRBV20-1,TGCAGTGCCCGACTAGCGGGAGGGACCTACGAGCAGTACTTC,CSARLAGGTYEQYF
TRBJ1-1,TRBD1,.,TRBV4-1,TGCGCCAGCAGCCACCCCGGCACAGGGGGCGGCACTGAAGCTTTCTTT,CASSHPGTGGGTEAFF
TRBJ2-1,TRBD2,many,TRBV5-1,TGCGCCAGCAGCTCTTCTAGCGGGAGGTACAATGAGCAGTTCTTC,CASSSSSGRYNEQFF
TRBJ2-5,.,many,TRBV7-9,TGTGCCAGCAGCGGACTGGGACAAGAGACCCAGTACTTC,CASSGLGQETQYF
TRBJ1-1,.,many,TRBV7-3,TGTGCCAGCAGCTCCCAGGGGCTTACTGAAGCTTTCTTT,CASSSQGLTEAFF
TRBJ2-5,.,few,TRBV12-3/TRBV12-4,TGTGCCAGCAGAACCTCCGGGGCCCTCGGGGAGACCCAGTACTTC,CASRTSGALGETQYF
TRBJ1-1,TRBD1,.,TRBV5-1,TGCGCCAGCAGCTCCCTAATAGGGGGCGCGAGGAACACTGAAGCTTTCTTT,CASSSLIGGARNTEAFF
TRBJ1-2,.,.,TRBV29-1,TGCAGCGTTGACACGGGCTACACCTTC,CSVDTGYTF
TRBJ2-7,.,few,TRBV6-1,TGTGCCAGCGAATACGGCTCCCACGAGCAGTACTTC,CASEYGSHEQYF
TRBJ2-7,.,.,TRBV11-2,TGTGCCAGCAGCCCCATTCACCGACGGCGAGGATCCACCTACGAGCAGTACTTC,CASSPIHRRRGSTYEQYF
TRBJ1-1,.,.,TRBV5-5,TGTGCCAGCAGCTTGACCGCAGAGCCTGTTGAAGCTTTCTTT,CASSLTAEPVEAFF
TRBJ1-2,TRBD1,few,TRBV20-1,TGCAGTGCTAGTGGGACAGGGAACTACTATGGCTACACCTTC,CSASGTGNYYGYTF
TRBJ2-5,TRBD2,.,TRBV18,TGTGCCAGCCACGGGACTAAACAAGAGACCCAGTACTTC,CASHGTKQETQYF
TRBJ1-2,.,few,TRBV20-1,TGCAGTGCTAGCGGGGGATGCTGCTATGGCTACACCTTC,CSASGGCCYGYTF
TRBJ2-1,.,.,TRBV6-5,TGTGCCAGCAGTTTCCTAGGGGGCAATGAGCAGTTCTTC,CASSFLGGNEQFF
TRBJ2-1,.,.,TRBV7-9,TGTGCCAGCAGCTTAGTTTGGGACCTAGCCTACAATGAGCAGTTCTTC,CASSLVWDLAYNEQFF
TRBJ2-7,.,.,TRBV4-1,TGCGCCAGCAGCCCTACAGGGACCAGCTCCTACGAGCAGTACTTC,CASSPTGTSSYEQYF
TRBJ2-7,.,.,TRBV20-1,TGCAGTGCTAGCTCGCGCGGATCCTACGAGCAGTACTTC,CSASSRGSYEQYF
TRBJ1-3,.,.,TRBV11-2,TGTGCCAGCAGCTTAGCTGTACCCGCGGAGGACACCATATATTTT,CASSLAVPAEDTIYF